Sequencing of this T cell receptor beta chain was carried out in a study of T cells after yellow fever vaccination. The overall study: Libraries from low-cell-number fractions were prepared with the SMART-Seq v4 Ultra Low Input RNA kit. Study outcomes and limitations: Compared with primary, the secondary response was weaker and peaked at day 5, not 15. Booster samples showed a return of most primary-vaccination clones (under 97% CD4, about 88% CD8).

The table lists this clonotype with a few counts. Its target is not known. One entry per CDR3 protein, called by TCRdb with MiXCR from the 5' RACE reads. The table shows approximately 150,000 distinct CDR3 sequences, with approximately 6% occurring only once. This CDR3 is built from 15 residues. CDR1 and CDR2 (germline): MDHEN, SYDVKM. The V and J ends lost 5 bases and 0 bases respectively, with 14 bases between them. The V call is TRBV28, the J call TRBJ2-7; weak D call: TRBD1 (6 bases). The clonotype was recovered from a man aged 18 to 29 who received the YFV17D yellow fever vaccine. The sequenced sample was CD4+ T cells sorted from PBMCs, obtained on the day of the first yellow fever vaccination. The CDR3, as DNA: TGTGCCAGCAGTCCTCCCGGGACATCCTCCTACGAGCAGTACGTC. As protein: CASSPPGTSSYEQYV.